Sequencing of this T cell receptor (beta chain) was carried out in a study of cytomegalovirus exposure and HLA in healthy donors. Study-level points and caveats: Later on, a genetic analysis was performed. It linked a missense variant in DCLRE1C with V- and J-gene trimming of TCR beta. Among the most significant clusters, several appeared linked to common viral pathogens in a later analysis.

Germline V lookup: CDR1 SGHRS, CDR2 YFSETQ. The length of the CDR3 is 14 residues. With 2 bases clipped from V and 5 bases from J, the junction kept 6 bases outside the gene matches. Unrecorded immune exposures were likely, despite nominal health at sampling. PCR employed 60 Vbeta and 13 Jbeta primers. Sequencing was performed with immunoSEQ multiplex PCR; in TCRdb, only in-frame clones are kept and a portion is missing. The sample lists about 140,000 clones, 75% occurring once. This clone appeared a single time. What it recognizes is unknown. This chain uses TRBV5-1 with TRBJ2-7; TRBD1 matches at 8 bases. The sample was PBMCs. This clonotype was sampled from a man between 40 and 49 years old in good health and CMV-seronegative. The CDR3 reads CASSLQGEVNEQYF. CDR3 coding DNA: TGCGCCAGCAGCTTACAGGGGGAGGTCAACGAGCAGTACTTC. Full variable domain (missing parts from reference TRBV5-1 and TRBJ2-7): KAGVTQTPRYLIKTRGQQVTLSCSPISGHRSVSWYQQTPGQGLQFLFEYFSETQRNKGNFPGRFSGRQFSNSRSEMNVSTLELGDSALYLCASSLQGEVNEQYFGPGTRLTVT.